One and the same sample provided the 4 T cell receptor beta chains below, sequenced in a study of blood T cell repertoires in COVID-19. Libraries were prepared by immunoSEQ multiplex PCR; TCRdb keeps only in-frame clonotypes and omits some of them. The table lists 200,000 to 300,000 clones, about 87% of them singletons. The sample comprised peripheral blood. These receptors came from a woman aged 55-69 years with COVID-19, enrolled during active disease.

The V call is TRBV5-5, the J call TRBJ1-5, with D hard to call. The CDR3 has 13 residues. Trimming shortened V by 0 bases and J by 7 bases, and 8 bases separated the two germline ends. Germline V gene data show CDR1 as SGHKS and CDR2 as YYEKEE (reference sequence). In nucleotides, the CDR3 is TGTGCCAGCAGCTTGGCGGGAAACCAGCCCCAGCATTTT. It specifies CASSLAGNQPQHF. The full variable domain, rest sourced from reference TRBV5-5 and TRBJ1-5, is DAGVTQSPTHLIKTRGQQVTLRCSPISGHKSVSWYQQVLGQGPQFIFQYYEKEERGRGNFPDRFSARQFPNYSSELNVNALLLGDSALYLCASSLAGNQPQHFGDGTRLSIL.

This clone turned up a few times. The V gene is TRBV10-3, the J gene TRBJ1-5; 7 nucleotides line up with TRBD1. The CDR3 runs 15 residues. The V gene end was trimmed by 6 bases and the J gene end by 5 bases; junction bases not matched to a gene: 10. Germline CDR1 ENHRY, CDR2 SYGVKD. CDR3: CAIREGAGGDQPQHF. The CDR3 nucleotides read TGTGCCATCAGGGAGGGGGCAGGGGGAGATCAGCCCCAGCATTTT.

V gene TRBV6-5 combines with J gene TRBJ2-7; weak D call: TRBD1 (6 bases). Germline loops: CDR1 MNHEY, CDR2 SVGAGI. V shed 6 bases and J shed 7 bases, with 10 bases lying between them. This CDR3 is built from 11 residues. For the CDR3, the DNA is TGTGCCAGCAGCCAACAGGGTGAGCAGTACTTC. The encoded protein is CASSQQGEQYF.

The chain combines TRBV28 with TRBJ1-1; 8 positions agree with TRBD1. After removal of 5 bases from V and 3 bases from J, the junction contained 8 bases not matched to a gene. CDR1 is MDHEN and CDR2 is SYDVKM in the germline V gene. The CDR3 is 15 residues long. The CDR3 DNA sequence: TGTGCCAGCAGTCCATCCTCGGACAGGGACACTGAAGCTTTCTTT. The encoded protein is CASSPSSDRDTEAFF.